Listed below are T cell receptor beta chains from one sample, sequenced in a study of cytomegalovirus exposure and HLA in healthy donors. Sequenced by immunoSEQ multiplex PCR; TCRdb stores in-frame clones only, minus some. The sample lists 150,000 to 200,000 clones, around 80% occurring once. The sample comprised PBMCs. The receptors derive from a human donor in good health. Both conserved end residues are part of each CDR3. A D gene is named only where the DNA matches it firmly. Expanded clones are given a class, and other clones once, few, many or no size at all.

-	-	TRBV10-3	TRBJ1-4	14	CAIRRDAGNEKLFF	TGTGCCATCCGGCGGGACGCGGGGAATGAAAAACTGTTTTTT
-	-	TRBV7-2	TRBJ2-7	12	CASSSLTYEQYF	TGTGCCAGCAGCTCTCTTACCTACGAGCAGTACTTC
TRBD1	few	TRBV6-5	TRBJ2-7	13	CASSYRGRYEQYF	TGTGCCAGCAGTTACAGGGGGCGTTACGAGCAGTACTTC
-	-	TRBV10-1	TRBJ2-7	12	CASSDSSYEQYF	TGCGCCAGCAGCGACAGCTCCTACGAGCAGTACTTC
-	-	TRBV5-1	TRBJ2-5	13	CASSLASAETQYF	TGCGCCAGCAGCTTGGCTAGCGCCGAGACCCAGTACTTC
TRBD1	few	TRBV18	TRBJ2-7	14	CASSQGQGSYEQYF	TGTGCCAGCTCACAGGGACAGGGTTCCTACGAGCAGTACTTC
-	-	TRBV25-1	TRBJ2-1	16	CASSEPGTSVYNEQFF	TGTGCCAGCAGTGAGCCCGGGACAAGTGTCTACAATGAGCAGTTCTTC
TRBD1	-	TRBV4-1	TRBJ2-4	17	CASSQPNDREGKNIQYF	TGCGCCAGCAGCCAGCCCAACGACAGGGAAGGAAAAAACATTCAGTACTTC
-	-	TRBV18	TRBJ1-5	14	CASSSGQSNQPQHF	TGTGCCAGCTCATCCGGACAGTCCAATCAGCCCCAGCATTTT
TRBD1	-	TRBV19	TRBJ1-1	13	CASNQDRDTEAFF	TGTGCCAGTAATCAGGACAGGGACACTGAAGCTTTCTTT
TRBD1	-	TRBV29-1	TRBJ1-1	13	CSVDRDGITEAFF	TGCAGCGTCGACAGGGACGGGATCACTGAAGCTTTCTTT
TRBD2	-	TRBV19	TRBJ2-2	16	CASSLSGRGWSGELFF	TGTGCCAGTAGCCTAAGCGGGCGGGGGTGGTCCGGGGAGCTGTTTTTT
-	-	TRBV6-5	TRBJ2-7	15	CASSALSGQVGVQYF	TGTGCCAGCAGTGCCCTATCGGGACAAGTAGGCGTGCAGTACTTC
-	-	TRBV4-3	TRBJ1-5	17	CASSQDIGGVSNQPQHF	TGCGCCAGCAGCCAAGATATTGGGGGGGTTAGCAATCAGCCCCAGCATTTT
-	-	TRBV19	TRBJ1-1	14	CASRWRVSGSEAFF	TGTGCCAGTAGGTGGAGAGTTTCCGGGTCTGAAGCTTTCTTT
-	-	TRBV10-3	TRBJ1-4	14	CAINPGTTNEKLFF	TGTGCCATCAACCCGGGAACAACTAATGAAAAACTGTTTTTT
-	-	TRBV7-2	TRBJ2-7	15	CASSLAWSPREEQYF	TGTGCCAGCAGCTTAGCCTGGAGCCCTCGCGAAGAGCAGTACTTC